Presented here are 14 T cell receptor beta chains from one specimen sequenced in a study of cytomegalovirus exposure and HLA in healthy donors. PCR employed 60 Vbeta and 13 Jbeta primers. TCRdb keeps only in-frame clones here, not all; method: immunoSEQ multiplex PCR. The sample shows roughly 140,000 clones, 75% to 80% of them seen only once. The sample comprised PBMCs. These receptors were collected from a male donor in good health and CMV-seronegative.

V usage is TRBV7-2 and J usage is TRBJ1-1; the D is unclear. Germline CDR1 and CDR2: SGHTA and FQGNSA. The V end lost 2 bases, the J end lost 0 bases, and 7 bases lay between the germline ends. The length of the CDR3 is 14 residues. For the CDR3, the DNA is TGTGCCAGCAGCTTACACCCTATGAACACTGAAGCTTTCTTT. It is translated as CASSLHPMNTEAFF.

The rearrangement joins TRBV6-1 to TRBJ2-6; 8 bases map to TRBD1. In germline, CDR1 is MNHNS, CDR2 SASEGT. Losses at the gene ends were 3 bases for V and 4 bases for J; bases not matched to a gene: 2. This CDR3 region has 15 residues. CDR3 loop: CASSDHRGGANVLTF. The CDR3 DNA follows: TGTGCCAGCAGTGACCACAGGGGGGGGGCCAACGTCCTGACTTTC.

V usage is TRBV6-5 and J usage is TRBJ2-7; maybe TRBD2 (6 bases). Germline loops: CDR1 MNHEY, CDR2 SVGAGI. The CDR3 is 12 amino acids. V was trimmed by 5 bases and J by 6 bases, leaving 11 bases between them. CDR3: CASSPRGVEQYF. Here the CDR3 DNA reads TGTGCCAGCAGTCCGCGCGGGGTCGAGCAGTACTTC.

The rearrangement links TRBV11-3 to TRBJ2-1; 9 positions agree with TRBD1. V lost 4 bases to trimming and J lost 3 bases; unmatched junction nucleotides: 7. Germline values: CDR1 SGHNT, CDR2 YENEEA. This CDR3 contains 16 residues. The CDR3 here is CASSSLQGAIYNEQFF. CDR3 coding DNA: TGTGCCAGCAGCTCGTTACAGGGGGCGATCTACAATGAGCAGTTCTTC.

The sample holds a few counts of this clone. One junction end does not reproduce the germline sequence, and a read error may be involved. The J gene is TRBJ1-1, the V gene TRBV30; TRBD1 matches 9 bases. The CDR3 has 13 residues. Germline CDR1 GTSNPN, CDR2 SVGIG (reference sequence). The DNA of the CDR3 is TGTGCCTGGAGTGTACAGGGGGCCACCACTGTCCTCTTT. Translated, it gives CAWSVQGATTVLF.

This chain links TRBV4-2 with TRBJ2-1; 9 bases are shared with TRBD2. The ends lost 2 bases at V and 4 bases at J; junction bases unmatched: 0. The CDR3 is 14 residues long. Germline CDR1 LGHNA, CDR2 YNFKEQ. CDR3 in amino acids: CASSQSGGYNEQFF. CDR3 nucleotides: TGTGCCAGCAGCCAAAGCGGGGGGTACAATGAGCAGTTCTTC.

The V and J genes are TRBV27 and TRBJ2-1, with 9 nucleotides matching TRBD2. The CDR3 covers 16 residues. The junction had 7 bases not matched to a gene; V was cut back by 5 bases and J by 2 bases. Germline CDR1 MNHEY, CDR2 SMNVEV (reference sequence). This chain's CDR3 is CASSASVAGAYNEQFF. The CDR3 DNA sequence: TGTGCCAGCAGTGCCTCAGTAGCGGGGGCCTACAATGAGCAGTTCTTC.

V usage is TRBV15 and J usage is TRBJ2-7, with 10 bases aligning to TRBD2. Unmatched junction bases numbered 2, after V lost 3 bases and J lost 3 bases. The length of the CDR3 is 14 residues. The germline V gene has CDR1 LNHNV and CDR2 YYDKDF (reference sequence). The CDR3 nucleotides read TGTGCCACCAGCAGGGTAGCGGGAGGCTACGAGCAGTACTTC. Protein product: CATSRVAGGYEQYF.

The chain recombines TRBV30 with TRBJ1-6; D gene ambiguous. The CDR3 covers 15 residues. With 3 bases removed from V and 0 bases from J, the gap between germline ends came to 9 bases. Germline CDR1 reads GTSNPN; CDR2 reads SVGIG (reference sequence). In DNA form, the CDR3 reads TGTGCCTGGAGAGTCGAGAGCTCCTATAATTCACCCCTCCACTTT. Encoded protein: CAWRVESSYNSPLHF.

The CDR3 DNA sequence: TGCAGCGTTGTTAGTATGGCTAGCGGATCCACCGGGGAGCTGTTTTTT. Amino acids: CSVVSMASGSTGELFF. V gene TRBV29-1 combines with J gene TRBJ2-2, with 7 bases lining up with TRBD2. CDR3 length: 16 amino acids. Germline V lookup: CDR1 SQVTM, CDR2 ANQGSEA. V shed 4 bases, J shed 4 bases, and the junction held 12 bases outside the gene matches.

This clone came up a few times. V and J are TRBV27 and TRBJ2-1; D not certain. The germline V gene has CDR1 MNHEY and CDR2 SMNVEV (reference sequence). CDR3 length: 13 residues. The V end lost 5 bases, the J end lost 5 bases, and 10 bases lay between the germline ends. This chain's CDR3 is CASSRVQNNEQFF. The DNA for the CDR3 is TGTGCCAGCAGTCGAGTTCAAAACAATGAGCAGTTCTTC.

The chain is built from TRBV7-2 and TRBJ2-2; 8 bases line up with TRBD2. V was pared by 4 bases and J by 5 bases, with 9 bases of the junction left unmatched. The CDR3 extends over 16 amino acids. Germline CDR1 SGHTA, CDR2 FQGNSA. DNA of the CDR3: TGTGCCAGCAGCTCCCGGGGGGGCCGCAAGACCGGGGAGCTGTTTTTT. Translating gives CASSSRGGRKTGELFF.

The chain has TRBV6-5 and TRBJ1-1; 7 bases map to TRBD1. This CDR3 spans 15 amino acids. After removal of 8 bases from V and 4 bases from J, the junction contained 13 bases not matched to a gene. From germline, CDR1 is MNHEY and CDR2 SVGAGI. The CDR3 reads CASGWQGGAGTEAFF. DNA of the CDR3: TGTGCCAGCGGATGGCAAGGGGGCGCGGGCACTGAAGCTTTCTTT.

This clone has only one observation. V gene TRBV7-2 combines with J gene TRBJ1-1; D is unresolved. Trimming pared 1 base from V and 1 base from J, leaving 10 bases between. CDR3 length equals 15 residues. CDR1 is SGHTA, CDR2 FQGNSA, per germline. The CDR3 loop reads CASSLGSGENTEAFF. CDR3 sequence (DNA): TGTGCCAGCAGCTTAGGCTCCGGGGAGAACACTGAAGCTTTCTTT.